The entry that follows covers one T cell receptor (beta chain) sequence. The source of the sample is a study of T-cell memory formation after mild COVID-19. Germline V gene data show CDR1 as SGHRS and CDR2 as YFSETQ. V shed 1 base and J shed 2 bases, with 15 bases lying between them. CDR3 length equals 17 residues. Via MiXCR, TCRdb re-called the 5' RACE reads, giving one row per CDR3 protein. The sample contains under 450,000 distinct CDR3 sequences, under 25% of which appear only once. Sample: PBMCs or a T cell subset sorted from them (not recorded which). The sequence was collected from an adult woman who had mild COVID-19 (a few samples of this study predate the infection). Cell type and time point are not known. V is TRBV5-1 and J is TRBJ1-4, with D unclear. The CDR3 DNA sequence: TGCGCCAGCAGCTTGTCGCCCTTGATTAGGACTAATGAAAAACTGTTTTTT. Translating gives CASSLSPLIRTNEKLFF. Full variable domain (missing parts from reference TRBV5-1 and TRBJ1-4): KAGVTQTPRYLIKTRGQQVTLSCSPISGHRSVSWYQQTPGQGLQFLFEYFSETQRNKGNFPGRFSGRQFSNSRSEMNVSTLELGDSALYLCASSLSPLIRTNEKLFFGSGTQLSVL.